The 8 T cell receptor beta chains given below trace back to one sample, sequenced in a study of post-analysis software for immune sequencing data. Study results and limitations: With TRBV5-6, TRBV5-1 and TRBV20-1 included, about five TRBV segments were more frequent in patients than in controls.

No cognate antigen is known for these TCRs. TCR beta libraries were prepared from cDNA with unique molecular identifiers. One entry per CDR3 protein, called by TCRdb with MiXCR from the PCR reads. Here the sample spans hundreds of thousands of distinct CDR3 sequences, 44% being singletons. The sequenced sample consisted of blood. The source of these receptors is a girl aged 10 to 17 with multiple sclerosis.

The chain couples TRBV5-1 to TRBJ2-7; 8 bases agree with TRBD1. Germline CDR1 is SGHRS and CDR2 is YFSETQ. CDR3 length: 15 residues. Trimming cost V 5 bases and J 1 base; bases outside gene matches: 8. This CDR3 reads CASSSDRGPSYEQYF. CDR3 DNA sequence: TGCGCCAGCAGTTCCGACAGGGGCCCTTCCTACGAGCAGTACTTC.

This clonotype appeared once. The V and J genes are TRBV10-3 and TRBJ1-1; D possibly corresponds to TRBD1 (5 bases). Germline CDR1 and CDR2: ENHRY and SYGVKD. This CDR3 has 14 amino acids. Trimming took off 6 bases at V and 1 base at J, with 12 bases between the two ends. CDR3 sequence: CAIRARGENTEAFF. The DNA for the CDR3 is TGTGCCATCAGGGCCAGAGGGGAGAACACTGAAGCTTTCTTT.

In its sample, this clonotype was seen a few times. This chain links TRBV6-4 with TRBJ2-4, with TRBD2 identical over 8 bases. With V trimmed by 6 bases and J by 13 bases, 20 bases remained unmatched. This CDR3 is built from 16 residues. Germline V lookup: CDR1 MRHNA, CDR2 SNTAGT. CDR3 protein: CASSVGAAGAYNEQYF. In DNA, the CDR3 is TGTGCCAGCAGCGTCGGGGCAGCGGGGGCCTACAATGAGCAGTACTTC.

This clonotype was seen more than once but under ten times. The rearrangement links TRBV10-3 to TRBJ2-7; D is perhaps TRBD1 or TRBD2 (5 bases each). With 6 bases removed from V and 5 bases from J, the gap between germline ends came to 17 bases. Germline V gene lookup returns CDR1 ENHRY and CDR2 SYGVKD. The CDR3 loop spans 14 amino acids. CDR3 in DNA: TGTGCCATCAGGAAAGGGACGGACGGCGACGAGCAGTACTTC. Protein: CAIRKGTDGDEQYF.

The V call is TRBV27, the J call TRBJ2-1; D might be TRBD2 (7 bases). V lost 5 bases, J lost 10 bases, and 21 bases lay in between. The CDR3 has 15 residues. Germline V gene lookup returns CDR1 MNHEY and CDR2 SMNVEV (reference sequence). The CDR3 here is CASSTAPGGWLEQFF. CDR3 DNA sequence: TGTGCCAGCAGTACCGCCCCGGGGGGCTGGTTGGAGCAGTTCTTC.

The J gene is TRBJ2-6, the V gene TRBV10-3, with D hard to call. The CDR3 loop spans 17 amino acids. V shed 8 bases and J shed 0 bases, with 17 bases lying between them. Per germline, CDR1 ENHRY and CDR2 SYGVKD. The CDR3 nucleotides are TGTGCCATCCCGGGTAATAAAACGAGCTCTGGGGCCAACGTCCTGACTTTC. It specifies CAIPGNKTSSGANVLTF.

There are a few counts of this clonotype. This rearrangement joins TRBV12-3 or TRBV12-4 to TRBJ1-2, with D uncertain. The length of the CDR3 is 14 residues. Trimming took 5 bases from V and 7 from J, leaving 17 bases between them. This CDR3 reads CASSVDGWFVGYTF. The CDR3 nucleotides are TGTGCCAGCAGTGTAGACGGCTGGTTTGTTGGCTACACCTTC.

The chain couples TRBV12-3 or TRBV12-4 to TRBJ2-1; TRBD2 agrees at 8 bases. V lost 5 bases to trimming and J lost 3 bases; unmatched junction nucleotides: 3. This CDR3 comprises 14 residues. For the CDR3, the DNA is TGTGCCAGCAGTAGGCGGGAGGACTACAATGAGCAGTTCTTC. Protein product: CASSRREDYNEQFF.